The 26 T cell receptor beta chains reported below all come from one sample, sequenced in a study of blood T cell repertoires in COVID-19. Clones were sequenced by immunoSEQ multiplex PCR, and TCRdb holds only the in-frame ones, with some missing. The table lists about 190,000 clones, roughly 84% of them singletons, with 10% in the top ten. Sequencing used peripheral blood. Receptors were obtained from a woman older than 75 with active or convalescent COVID-19.

This rearrangement joins TRBV30 to TRBJ2-7, with 7 bases identical to TRBD1. Germline loops: CDR1 GTSNPN, CDR2 SVGIG (reference sequence). The CDR3 is 16 amino acids. V shed 0 bases, J shed 3 bases, and the junction held 11 bases outside the gene matches. The CDR3 DNA is TGTGCCTGGAGTGTCCCACCCCCGGACAGGCTCTACGAGCAGTACTTC. This encodes CAWSVPPPDRLYEQYF.

The chain couples TRBV7-9 to TRBJ2-5; the match to TRBD2 covers 8 bases. This CDR3 has 13 residues. Germline V gene lookup returns CDR1 SEHNR and CDR2 FQNEAQ (reference sequence). Unmatched junction bases numbered 2, after V lost 4 bases and J lost 4 bases. The chain's CDR3 is CASSYAGGETQYF. The CDR3 nucleotides read TGTGCCAGCAGCTACGCGGGAGGAGAGACCCAGTACTTC.

The genes are TRBV12-3 or TRBV12-4 and TRBJ2-3; no clear D. The V end lost 5 bases, the J end lost 1 base, and 7 bases lay between the germline ends. The CDR3 length is 13 residues. The chain's CDR3 is CASSGPRTDTQYF. CDR3 in DNA: TGTGCCAGCAGTGGGCCGCGCACAGATACGCAGTATTTT.

This clone was observed a few times. V is TRBV11-2 and J is TRBJ1-3; D is unclear. CDR1 is SGHAT and CDR2 is FQNNGV in the germline V gene. V shed 5 bases and J shed 5 bases, with 7 bases lying between them. CDR3 length: 12 residues. CDR3: CASSPGRNTIYF. CDR3 in DNA: TGTGCCAGCAGCCCCGGGAGAAACACCATATATTTT.

On this clone itself: The sample has other DNA sequences that encode this CDR3 too. The chain uses TRBV18 and TRBJ1-1, with TRBD1 matching 7 bases. Trimming cost V 3 bases and J 3 bases; bases outside gene matches: 1. Germline V gene data show CDR1 as KGHSH and CDR2 as LQKENI. The CDR3 totals 13 residues. The CDR3 bases are TGTGCCAGCTCACCCACAGGGGACACTGAAGCTTTCTTT. Its protein product is CASSPTGDTEAFF.

In its sample, this clone was seen a few times. The genes are TRBV6-5 and TRBJ2-1, with D possibly being TRBD1 (5 bases). This CDR3 is built from 11 residues. V was trimmed by 5 bases and J by 8 bases, leaving 7 bases between them. From germline, CDR1 is MNHEY and CDR2 SVGAGI. CDR3 in DNA: TGTGCCAGCAGTCAGGGTTATGAGCAGTTCTTC. It is translated as CASSQGYEQFF.

J is TRBJ2-7 and V is TRBV19; tentative D call: TRBD2 (7 bases). The CDR3 runs to 16 residues. The V and J ends lost 4 bases and 7 bases respectively, with 23 bases between them. CDR1 and CDR2 (germline): LNHDA, SQIVND (reference sequence). In DNA form, the CDR3 reads TGTGCCAGTAGTACACCCCTCGGCGGGGGCCCGGGAGAGCAGTACTTC. This gives the protein CASSTPLGGGPGEQYF.

This sequence joins TRBV9 and TRBJ2-1; 8 nucleotides align to TRBD1. The trim removed 3 bases at V and 2 bases at J, leaving 1 base unmatched. The CDR3 contains 14 residues. Germline V gene sequence: CDR1 SGDLS, CDR2 YYNGEE. The CDR3 here is CASSAGGAYNEQFF. The CDR3 DNA sequence: TGTGCCAGCAGCGCAGGGGGCGCCTACAATGAGCAGTTCTTC.

V and J are TRBV4-2 and TRBJ2-1; D is perhaps TRBD2 (5 bases). The CDR3 sequence is 13 residues long. CDR1 and CDR2 from the germline V gene are LGHNA and YNFKEQ. Trimming left V 0 bases short and J 7 bases short, with 7 bases between. CDR3 loop: CASSQEWENEQFF. The CDR3 DNA sequence: TGTGCCAGCAGCCAAGAGTGGGAGAATGAGCAGTTCTTC.

Note on this clone: A junction boundary mismatches the germline segment, possibly from a read error. V usage is TRBV19 and J usage is TRBJ1-2; no clear D. CDR1 is LNHDA and CDR2 is SQIVND in the germline V gene (reference sequence). This CDR3 region has 10 residues. This CDR3 reads CASGLSSRLF. In DNA, the CDR3 is TGTGCCAGCGGTCTGAGCTCCAGGTTGTTC.

A few counts support this clone. This sequence joins TRBV15 and TRBJ2-5; D is perhaps TRBD2 (6 bases). The CDR3 has 15 amino acids. Germline CDR1 reads LNHNV; CDR2 reads YYDKDF (reference sequence). Deletions cut 0 bases from V and 5 bases from J, with 13 bases between. The CDR3: CATSRDLGSRETQYF. CDR3 in DNA: TGTGCCACCAGCAGAGATCTCGGGAGCCGGGAGACCCAGTACTTC.

This chain uses TRBV6-6 with TRBJ1-2; TRBD1 agrees at 8 bases. The germline CDR1 and CDR2 sequences are MNHNY and SVGAGI (reference sequence). The CDR3 is made up of 16 amino acids. V trimming: 2 bases; J trimming: 0 bases; junction bases outside the gene matches: 5. The CDR3 DNA sequence: TGTGCCAGCAGTTACACGGGACAGGCTACTAACTATGGCTACACCTTC. As protein: CASSYTGQATNYGYTF.

CDR3 in amino acids: CASSFARFPGSYEQYF. In nucleotides, the CDR3 is TGCGCCAGCAGCTTCGCAAGGTTCCCGGGCTCCTACGAGCAGTACTTC. This sequence joins TRBV5-1 and TRBJ2-7; D call uncertain. Germline-derived CDR1 and CDR2 are SGHRS and YFSETQ. This CDR3 has 16 residues. Trimming took off 2 bases at V and 0 bases at J, with 15 bases between the two ends.

The chain couples TRBV21-1 to TRBJ1-2. TRBV21-1 represents a pseudogene. The CDR3 extends over 14 amino acids. The CDR3 here is CASRLSGPNYGYTF. In nucleotides, the CDR3 is TGTGCCAGCAGGCTTAGCGGCCCCAACTATGGCTACACCTTC.

The chain recombines TRBV3-1 (or the pseudogene TRBV3-2) with TRBJ2-3; perhaps TRBD2 as D (6 bases). Trimming removed 4 bases at V and 1 base at J, with 21 bases between. The CDR3 extends over 18 amino acids. Germline V lookup: CDR1 LGHDT, CDR2 YNNKEL (reference sequence). CDR3 region: CASSPGSGHILGTDTQYF. In DNA form, the CDR3 reads TGTGCCAGCAGCCCCGGTAGCGGCCACATTTTAGGCACAGATACGCAGTATTTT.

This sequence joins TRBV9 and TRBJ1-1; TRBD1 agrees at 10 bases. Germline CDR1 reads SGDLS; CDR2 reads YYNGEE. V shed 4 bases and J 5 bases; nucleotides not matched to a gene: 8. The CDR3 runs to 15 residues. In DNA, the CDR3 is TGTGCCAGCAGCTTCTTGACAGGGGGCGAAACTGAAGCTTTCTTT. Amino acids: CASSFLTGGETEAFF.

This sequence joins TRBV29-1 and TRBJ2-7; maybe TRBD1 (6 bases). Germline values: CDR1 SQVTM, CDR2 ANQGSEA. Deletions cut 0 bases from V and 0 bases from J, with 9 bases between. This CDR3 contains 14 residues. For the CDR3, the DNA is TGCAGCGTTGAAGAAGGCAGGGGCTCCTACGAGCAGTACTTC. Translated: CSVEEGRGSYEQYF.

The chain recombines TRBV20-1 with TRBJ2-7; 7 nucleotides agree with TRBD1. CDR1 is DFQATT and CDR2 is SNEGSKA in the germline V gene (reference sequence). The CDR3 length is 15 residues. Germline trimming cut 3 bases from V and 5 bases from J; bases unmatched to any gene: 13. CDR3 sequence: CSASDLRGHKNEQYF. For the CDR3, the DNA is TGCAGTGCTAGTGACTTGAGGGGGCACAAGAACGAGCAGTACTTC.

V usage is TRBV27 and J usage is TRBJ1-1; tentative D call: TRBD1 (6 bases). CDR1 and CDR2 (germline): MNHEY, SMNVEV (reference sequence). This CDR3 has 15 residues. V was cut by 3 bases and J by 1 base, with 12 bases left in between. Here the CDR3 DNA reads TGTGCCAGCAGTTTCGGGGGGCGCGGGAACACTGAAGCTTTCTTT. It specifies CASSFGGRGNTEAFF.

This clone was observed once. This chain joins TRBV12-5 and TRBJ2-1, with D unresolved. Germline CDR1 reads LGHNT; CDR2 reads FRNRAP. Trimming took off 1 base at V and 0 bases at J, with 10 bases between the two ends. There are 16 residues in the CDR3. The CDR3 bases are TGTGCTAGTGGTTTGGCCACAGCAAGCTCCTACAATGAGCAGTTCTTC. Its translation is CASGLATASSYNEQFF.

A few counts support this clone. This chain uses TRBV19 with TRBJ1-2; 9 positions match TRBD1. The ends lost 5 bases at V and 6 bases at J; junction bases unmatched: 7. The CDR3 has 14 residues. CDR1 is LNHDA and CDR2 is SQIVND in the germline V gene (reference sequence). CDR3 in amino acids: CASSPGTGIHGYTF. CDR3 coding DNA: TGTGCCAGTAGTCCCGGGACAGGGATTCATGGCTACACCTTC.

The chain employs TRBV10-3 and TRBJ2-6; D unresolved. Germline assignment: CDR1 ENHRY and CDR2 SYGVKD. Trimming removed 6 bases at V and 6 bases at J, with 18 bases between. The CDR3 contains 16 residues. The CDR3 loop reads CAISPGVTLEANVLTF. CDR3 DNA: TGTGCCATCAGCCCGGGTGTTACTCTGGAGGCCAACGTCCTGACTTTC.

The chain employs TRBV10-2 and TRBJ2-1; 12 bases agree with TRBD2. The V gene's germline CDR1 is WSHSY and CDR2 SAAADI. This CDR3 region has 15 residues. Trimming took 7 bases from V and 4 from J; bases not matched to a gene: 5. This chain's CDR3 is CASIMTSGGYNEQFF. The CDR3 bases are TGCGCCAGCATTATGACTAGCGGGGGTTACAATGAGCAGTTCTTC.

The chain links TRBV10-2 to TRBJ1-1; D might be TRBD1 (6 bases). The CDR3 has 13 residues. Germline assignment: CDR1 WSHSY and CDR2 SAAADI. V lost 7 bases and J 2 bases, leaving 11 bases between the germline ends. The DNA for the CDR3 is TGCGCCAGCAACAGGGTAGCTAACACTGAAGCTTTCTTT. Translating it yields CASNRVANTEAFF.

The J gene is TRBJ1-3, the V gene TRBV5-1; D unresolved. Deletions cut 1 base from V and 2 bases from J, with 10 bases between. Germline CDR1 SGHRS, CDR2 YFSETQ. There are 15 residues in the CDR3. CDR3 nucleotides: TGCGCCAGCAGCTTGTTGATGGGAGCTGGAAACACCATATATTTT. Translation gives CASSLLMGAGNTIYF.

The chain couples TRBV4-2 to TRBJ1-4; a weak D match, TRBD1 (5 bases). V lost 0 bases to trimming and J lost 8 bases, with 13 bases between them. The CDR3 consists of 15 residues. Germline V gene lookup returns CDR1 LGHNA and CDR2 YNFKEQ. The CDR3, as DNA: TGTGCCAGCAGCCAAGATTGGGGCCCCCAGGAAAAACTGTTTTTT. It specifies CASSQDWGPQEKLFF.